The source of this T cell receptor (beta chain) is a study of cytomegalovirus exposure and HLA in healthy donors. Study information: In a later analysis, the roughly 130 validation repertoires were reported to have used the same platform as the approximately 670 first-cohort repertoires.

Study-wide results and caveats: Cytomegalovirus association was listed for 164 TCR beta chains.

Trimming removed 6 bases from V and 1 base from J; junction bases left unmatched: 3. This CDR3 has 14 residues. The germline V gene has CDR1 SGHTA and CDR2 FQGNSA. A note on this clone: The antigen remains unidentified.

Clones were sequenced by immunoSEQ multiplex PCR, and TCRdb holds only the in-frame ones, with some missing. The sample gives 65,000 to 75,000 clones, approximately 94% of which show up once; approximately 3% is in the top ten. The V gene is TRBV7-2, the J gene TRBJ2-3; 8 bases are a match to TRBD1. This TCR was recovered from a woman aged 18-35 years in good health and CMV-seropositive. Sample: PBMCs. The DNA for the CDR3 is TGTGCCAGCAGGATGACAGGGGGCACAGATACGCAGTATTTT. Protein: CASRMTGGTDTQYF.